The 19 T cell receptor beta chains below all came from one sample that was sequenced in a study of OX40 agonist ivuxolimab in advanced cancers. Some clones are missing from TCRdb's copy, which holds only in-frame ones; the method was immunoSEQ multiplex PCR. The data show about 67,000 clones, about four fifths seen once. Material: CD4+ or CD8+ T cells sorted from blood, obtained in a trial of the OX40 agonist ivuxolimab. The receptor set was obtained from an adult with an advanced solid tumor such as melanoma, head and neck, liver or kidney cancer.

The gene calls are TRBV27 and TRBJ1-6; D may be TRBD1 (6 bases). Germline V gene sequence: CDR1 MNHEY, CDR2 SMNVEV (reference sequence). This CDR3 has 17 amino acids. Trimming removed 5 bases at V and 7 bases at J, with 21 bases between. CDR3 DNA sequence: TGTGCCAGCAGTCCCCCAGGACCGGACAGATACAATTCACCCCTCCACTTT. It is translated as CASSPPGPDRYNSPLHF.

The chain is built from TRBV6-5 and TRBJ1-1; D possibly corresponds to TRBD1 (5 bases). The CDR3 covers 15 residues. Germline V gives CDR1 MNHEY, CDR2 SVGAGI. V dropped 0 bases and J dropped 5 bases, with 13 bases sitting between them. DNA for the CDR3: TGTGCCAGCAGTTACTCGAGGCAGGGAGGGACTGAAGCTTTCTTT. Translation gives CASSYSRQGGTEAFF.

The count of this clone is one. The DNA of the CDR3 is TGTGCCAGCAGCTTGGGGACAAGGGTAAGCAATGAGCAGTTCTTC. Its translation: CASSLGTRVSNEQFF. V usage is TRBV5-4 and J usage is TRBJ2-1; tentatively, D is TRBD1 (5 bases). The CDR3 loop spans 15 amino acids. Looked up from germline, CDR1 is SGHNT and CDR2 is YYREEE (reference sequence). Deletions cut 0 bases from V and 6 bases from J, with 13 bases between.

The V gene is TRBV28, the J gene TRBJ1-5, with no clear D. The CDR3 runs to 14 residues. V lost 10 bases to trimming and J lost 0 bases, with 13 bases between them. Per the germline V gene, CDR1 is MDHEN and CDR2 is SYDVKM. CDR3 DNA sequence: TGTGCCACCCTCACAGATCCTAGCAATCAGCCCCAGCATTTT. Residues: CATLTDPSNQPQHF.

This sequence joins TRBV21-1 and TRBJ1-5; the table gives TRBD1 as D, unverified against the DNA. TRBV21-1 is reported as a pseudogene. CDR3 length equals 17 residues. The CDR3 nucleotides read TGTGCCAGCAGCAAGCCCGGACAGGCGGCGGGCAATCAGCCCCAGCATTTT. Protein: CASSKPGQAAGNQPQHF.

V is TRBV25-1 and J is TRBJ2-7; D is ambiguous. CDR3 length: 12 residues. Trimming took 5 bases from V and 5 from J, leaving 10 bases between them. Germline V lookup: CDR1 MGHDK, CDR2 SYGVNS. CDR3 bases: TGTGCCAGCAGTCGGATGTCCAACGAGCAGTACTTC. Protein: CASSRMSNEQYF.

DNA for the CDR3: TGTGCCAGCAGCCAAGATCCCTACAGGGATGACTCCTATAATTCACCCCTCCACTTT. Translated, it gives CASSQDPYRDDSYNSPLHF. V gene TRBV4-2 combines with J gene TRBJ1-6, with D maybe TRBD1 (6 bases). The germline gives CDR1 LGHNA, CDR2 YNFKEQ. The CDR3 length is 19 residues. Trimming left V 0 bases short and J 0 bases short, with 15 bases between.

The chain has TRBV10-3 and TRBJ1-4; D gene uncertain. The length of the CDR3 is 12 residues. Deletions cut 2 bases from V and 3 bases from J, with 1 base between. In germline, CDR1 is ENHRY, CDR2 SYGVKD. The CDR3 region has the DNA TGTGCCATCAGTGAGCCTAATGAAAAACTGTTTTTT. It translates to CAISEPNEKLFF.

The rearrangement joins TRBV4-3 to TRBJ2-4; TRBD1 matches at 7 bases. This CDR3 region has 14 residues. Trimming at V came to 4 bases and at J to 6 bases, leaving 6 bases not matched to a gene. Germline V lookup: CDR1 LGHNA, CDR2 YSLEER. In nucleotides, the CDR3 is TGCGCCAGCAGCCGGGACAGCACTTCAAACATTCAGTACTTC. Protein sequence: CASSRDSTSNIQYF.

CDR3 residues: CASSLPGQGSTDTQYF. As DNA, the CDR3 is TGTGCCAGCAGCTTACCGGGACAGGGGTCCACAGATACGCAGTATTTT. The chain uses TRBV28 and TRBJ2-3; 10 bases are shared with TRBD1. Germline-derived CDR1 and CDR2 are MDHEN and SYDVKM. The V segment lost 6 bases and the J segment 2 bases; nucleotides outside the gene matches: 8. The CDR3 is 16 amino acids. The full variable domain, in which reference TRBV28 and TRBJ2-3 provide the parts outside the CDR3, is DVKVTQSSRYLVKRTGEKVFLECVQDMDHENMFWYRQDPGLGLRLIYFSYDVKMKEKGDIPEGYSVSREKKERFSLILESASTNQTSMYLCASSLPGQGSTDTQYFGPGTRLTVL.

The chain uses TRBV21-1 and TRBJ2-5; the table's D call, TRBD2, was not checked against the DNA. TRBV21-1 is flagged as a pseudogene. This CDR3 comprises 15 residues. The CDR3 is CASSKEVRVQETQYF. The CDR3 nucleotides are TGTGCCAGCAGCAAAGAGGTGAGGGTCCAAGAGACCCAGTACTTC.

CDR3 in DNA: TGTGCCAGCAGCCCCAGCTACGAGCAGTACGTC. It specifies CASSPSYEQYV. The genes are TRBV11-3 and TRBJ2-7; D uncertain. Trimming shortened V by 5 bases and J by 3 bases, and 5 bases separated the two germline ends. The V gene's germline CDR1 is SGHNT and CDR2 YENEEA. The CDR3 is 11 residues long.

This sequence joins TRBV7-8 and TRBJ2-7, with D possibly TRBD2 on 6 matching bases. CDR1 is SGHVS, CDR2 FQNEAQ, per germline. With 3 bases removed from V and 0 bases from J, the gap between germline ends came to 9 bases. CDR3 length: 14 residues. The CDR3 sequence is CASSFGRSSYEQYF. In DNA, the CDR3 is TGTGCCAGCAGCTTTGGGAGGAGCTCCTACGAGCAGTACTTC. The full variable domain, completed using reference TRBV7-8 and TRBJ2-7, is GAGVSQSPRYKVAKRGQDVALRCDPISGHVSLFWYQQALGQGPEFLTYFQNEAQLDKSGLPSDRFFAERPEGSVSTLKIQRTQQEDSAVYLCASSFGRSSYEQYFGPGTRLTVT.

This clone came up a few times. The V gene is TRBV2, the J gene TRBJ2-3, with D hard to call. Germline V gives CDR1 SNHLY, CDR2 FYNNEI. V was clipped by 7 bases and J by 4 bases, with 15 bases between them. The length of the CDR3 is 14 residues. CDR3 nucleotide sequence: TGTGCCAGCACCCTGGTTTCTGGCCCAGATACGCAGTATTTT. Its translation: CASTLVSGPDTQYF.

The chain uses TRBV27 and TRBJ2-7; the D gene is possibly TRBD1 (6 bases). V was pared by 5 bases and J by 4 bases, with 6 bases between. From germline, CDR1 is MNHEY and CDR2 SMNVEV (reference sequence). CDR3 length: 11 amino acids. CDR3 protein: CASSQGYEQYF. CDR3 sequence (DNA): TGTGCCAGCAGTCAGGGGTACGAGCAGTACTTC.

The chain links TRBV4-1 to TRBJ1-4; D gene unclear. The CDR3 has 14 amino acids. The germline gives CDR1 MGHRA, CDR2 YSYEKL. V lost 0 bases, J lost 8 bases, and 10 bases lay in between. CDR3 bases: TGCGCCAGCAGCCAAGATCCGGCATCAGAAAAACTGTTTTTT. Its translation is CASSQDPASEKLFF.

The rearrangement links TRBV30 to TRBJ2-1; 11 bases align to TRBD2. V dropped 5 bases and J dropped 7; count of bases not matched to a gene: 4. This CDR3 has 13 residues. Per the germline V gene, CDR1 is GTSNPN and CDR2 is SVGIG (reference sequence). Here the CDR3 DNA reads TGTGCCTGGGGTACTAGCGGGGGAAATGAGCAGTTCTTC. Its protein is CAWGTSGGNEQFF.

The chain joins TRBV28 to TRBJ1-3, with D hard to call. The CDR3 contains 14 residues. The germline gives CDR1 MDHEN, CDR2 SYDVKM. Trimming took 2 bases from V and 4 from J, leaving 9 bases between them. The CDR3 nucleotides are TGTGCCAGCAGTTTACAAGGGCCGGGAAACACCATATATTTT. Translated: CASSLQGPGNTIYF.

The chain links TRBV7-9 to TRBJ1-4, with D possibly being TRBD1 (5 bases). Looked up from germline, CDR1 is SEHNR and CDR2 is FQNEAQ (reference sequence). The CDR3 runs to 14 residues. Trimming removed 6 bases at V and 6 bases at J, with 14 bases between. In DNA, the CDR3 is TGTGCCAGCAGTCCAGACAGCACCCATGAAAAACTGTTTTTT. Encoded protein: CASSPDSTHEKLFF.